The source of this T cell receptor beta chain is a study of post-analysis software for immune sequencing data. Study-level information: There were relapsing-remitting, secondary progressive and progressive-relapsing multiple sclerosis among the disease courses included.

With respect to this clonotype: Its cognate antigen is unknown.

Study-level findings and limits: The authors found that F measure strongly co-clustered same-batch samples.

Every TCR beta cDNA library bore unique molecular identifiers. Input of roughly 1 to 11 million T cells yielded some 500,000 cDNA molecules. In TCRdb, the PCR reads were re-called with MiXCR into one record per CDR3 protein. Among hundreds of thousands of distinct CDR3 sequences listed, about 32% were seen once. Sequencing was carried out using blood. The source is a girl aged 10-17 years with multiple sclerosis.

The CDR3 DNA follows: TGTGCCAGCAGCCCCACCGGGACAGGGATTCAAGAGACCCAGTACTTC. Translated, it gives CASSPTGTGIQETQYF. J is TRBJ2-5 and V is TRBV2; 9 nucleotides match TRBD1. This CDR3 is built from 16 residues. The J segment lost 2 bases and the V segment lost 6 bases, leaving 10 bases of the junction unmatched. Looked up from germline, CDR1 is SNHLY and CDR2 is FYNNEI.